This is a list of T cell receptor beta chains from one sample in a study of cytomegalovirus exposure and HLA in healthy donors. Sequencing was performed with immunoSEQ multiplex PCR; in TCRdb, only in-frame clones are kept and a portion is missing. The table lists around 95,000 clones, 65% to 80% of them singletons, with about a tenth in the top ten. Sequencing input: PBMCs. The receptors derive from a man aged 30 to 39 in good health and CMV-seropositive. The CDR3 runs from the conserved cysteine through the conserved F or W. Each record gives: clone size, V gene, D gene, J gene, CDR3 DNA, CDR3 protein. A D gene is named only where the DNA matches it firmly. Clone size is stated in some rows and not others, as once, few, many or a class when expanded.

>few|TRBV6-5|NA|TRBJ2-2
TGTGCCAGCGGGGGCATAGGAGGCGATGGACGGGAGCTGTTTTTT
CASGGIGGDGRELFF
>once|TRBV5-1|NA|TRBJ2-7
TGCGCCAGCAGCTTGGCCGGTCTAGCGAGGGAGCAGTACTTC
CASSLAGLAREQYF
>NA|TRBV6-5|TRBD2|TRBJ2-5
TGTGCCAGCAGTTCCCCCCTAGCGGGGGGTCAAGAGACCCAGTACTTC
CASSSPLAGGQETQYF
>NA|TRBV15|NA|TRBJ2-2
TGTGCCACCCGCTTCCAGACGAACACCGGGGAGCTGTTTTTT
CATRFQTNTGELFF
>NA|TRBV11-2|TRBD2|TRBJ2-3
TGTGCCAGCAGCCAGGGACTAGCGGGGGGAAATTTCGATACGCAGTATTTT
CASSQGLAGGNFDTQYF
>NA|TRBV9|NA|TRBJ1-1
TGTGCCAGCAGCGTGTTGACAGGAAACACTGAAGCTTTCTTT
CASSVLTGNTEAFF
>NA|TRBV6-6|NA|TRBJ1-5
TGTGCCAGCAGTCCGGGGACGAGGGGGAATCAGCCCCAGCATTTT
CASSPGTRGNQPQHF
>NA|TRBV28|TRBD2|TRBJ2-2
TGTGCCAGCAGTTTTTGGGCGGGGGACACCGGGGAGCTGTTTTTT
CASSFWAGDTGELFF
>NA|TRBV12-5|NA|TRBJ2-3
TGTGCTAGTGGTTTGGACCAGTCAGATACGCAGTATTTT
CASGLDQSDTQYF
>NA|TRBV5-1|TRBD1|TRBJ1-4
TGCGCCAGCAGCTTACAGGGGTCATCTAATGAAAAACTGTTTTTT
CASSLQGSSNEKLFF
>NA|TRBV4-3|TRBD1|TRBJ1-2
TGCGCCAGCAGCCAAGATTTGGGAGGACAGGGGCCTAATGGCTACACCTTC
CASSQDLGGQGPNGYTF
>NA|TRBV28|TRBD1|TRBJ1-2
TGTGCCAGCAGGCCCGGACAGGTTTATGGCTACACCTTC
CASRPGQVYGYTF
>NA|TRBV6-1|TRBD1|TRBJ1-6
TGTGCCAGCAGTGAATTTGGGACCACCCAGGGGGCCCTCCACTTT
CASSEFGTTQGALHF
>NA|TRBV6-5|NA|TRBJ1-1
TGTGCCAGCAGTTACGGTCAGGACACTGAAGCTTTCTTT
CASSYGQDTEAFF
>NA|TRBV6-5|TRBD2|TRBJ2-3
TGTGCCAGCTACCCCCTAGCGGGGGGGCGGGATACGCAGTATTTT
CASYPLAGGRDTQYF
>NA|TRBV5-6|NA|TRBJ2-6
TGTGCCAGCAGCAAGGGACAATCTGGGGCCAACGTCCTGACTTTC
CASSKGQSGANVLTF
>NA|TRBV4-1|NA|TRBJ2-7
TGCGCCAGCAGCCAAGAATCCACCTACGAGCAGTACTTC
CASSQESTYEQYF
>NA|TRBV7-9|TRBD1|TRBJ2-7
TGTGCCAGCAGCCGGACAGGGAGATCCTACGAGCAGTACTTC
CASSRTGRSYEQYF
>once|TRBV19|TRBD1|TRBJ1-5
TGTGCCAGTAGGGTCGGACAGGGAGGACAGCCCCAGCATTTT
CASRVGQGGQPQHF
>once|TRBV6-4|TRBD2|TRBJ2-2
TGTGCCAGCAGCCCCGGGACTAGCAACACCGGGGAGCTGTTTTTT
CASSPGTSNTGELFF
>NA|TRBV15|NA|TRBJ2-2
TGTGCCACCAGCAGAGATCCGGAACGGGACACCGGGGAGCTGTTTTTT
CATSRDPERDTGELFF
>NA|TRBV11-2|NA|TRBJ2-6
TGTGCCAGCAGCAGGAGCTCTGGGGCCAACGTCCTGACTTTC
CASSRSSGANVLTF
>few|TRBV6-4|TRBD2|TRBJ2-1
TGTGCCAGCAGTGACTCGACTGTCGGAGCTGAGCGGGGGAGCTCCTACAATGAGCAGTTCTTC
CASSDSTVGAERGSSYNEQFF
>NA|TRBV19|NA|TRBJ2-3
TGTGCCAGTAGTATAATATCCGGCAGGGTAGATACGCAGTATTTT
CASSIISGRVDTQYF
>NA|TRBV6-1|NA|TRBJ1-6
TGTGCCAGCAGCCCGGGAATCTTACTTTCACCCCTCCACTTT
CASSPGILLSPLHF
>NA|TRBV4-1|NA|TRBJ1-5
TGCGCCAGCAGCCGGCTCCCGGGGGTGAATCAGCCCCAGCATTTT
CASSRLPGVNQPQHF
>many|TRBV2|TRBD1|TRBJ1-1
TGTGCCAGCAGCAAACAGGGGGAAGCTTTCTTT
CASSKQGEAFF
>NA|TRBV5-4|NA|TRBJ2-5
TGTGCCAGCAGCCCGTCCGAGGGGCTAGCGCAGTACTTC
CASSPSEGLAQYF
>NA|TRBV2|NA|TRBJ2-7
TGTGCCAGCAGGCCCCCTATGACAGGATACGAGCAGTACTTC
CASRPPMTGYEQYF
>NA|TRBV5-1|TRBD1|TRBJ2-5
TGCGCCAGCAGCCTCCGACAGGGGGCTTGGGAGACCCAGTACTTC
CASSLRQGAWETQYF
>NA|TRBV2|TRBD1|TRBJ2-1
TGTGCCAGCAGTGATGGTGACAGGGTGGCTGAGCAGTTCTTC
CASSDGDRVAEQFF
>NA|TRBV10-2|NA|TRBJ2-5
TGCGCCAGCAGTGAGACCAGGGGTGGGACCCAAGAGACCCAGTACTTC
CASSETRGGTQETQYF
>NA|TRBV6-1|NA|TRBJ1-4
TGTGCCAGCAGTCACGGAGGTACTAATGAAAAACTGTTTTTT
CASSHGGTNEKLFF
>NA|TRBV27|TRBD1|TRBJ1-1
TGTGCCAGCAGTTTTGGGGGGACAGGGTACATGAACACTGAAGCTTTCTTT
CASSFGGTGYMNTEAFF
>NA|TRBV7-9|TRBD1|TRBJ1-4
TGTGCCAGCAGCTCGGACAGGGGCGAAGATGAAAAACTGTTTTTT
CASSSDRGEDEKLFF
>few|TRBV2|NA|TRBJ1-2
TGTGCCAGCAGTGCCAGGGTAGCTAACTATGGCTACACCTTC
CASSARVANYGYTF
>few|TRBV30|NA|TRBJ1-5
TGTGCCTGGAGTTATGGGGCAGGGGGCAATCAGCCCCAGCATTTT
CAWSYGAGGNQPQHF
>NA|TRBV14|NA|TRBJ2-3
TGTGCCAGCAGCCCCCGGTGGTCAACCGGGGCAGATACGCAGTATTTT
CASSPRWSTGADTQYF
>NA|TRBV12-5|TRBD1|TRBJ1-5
TGTGCTAGTGGTTCCGGACAGGGCAATCAGCCCCAGCATTTT
CASGSGQGNQPQHF
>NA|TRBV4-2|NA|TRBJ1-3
TGTGCCAGCAGCCAAGCAGCAGGGCCCGCTGGAAACACCATATATTTT
CASSQAAGPAGNTIYF
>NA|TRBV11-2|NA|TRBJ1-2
TGTGCCAGCAGCTTAACCGAGGGCCTCATGGGCTACACCTTC
CASSLTEGLMGYTF
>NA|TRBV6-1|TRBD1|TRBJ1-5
TGTGCCAGCAGTGTGGACAGGGGCCGCAATCAGCCCCAGCATTTT
CASSVDRGRNQPQHF
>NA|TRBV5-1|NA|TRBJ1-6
TGCGCCAGCAAGGAACAGGATAATTCACCCCTCCACTTT
CASKEQDNSPLHF
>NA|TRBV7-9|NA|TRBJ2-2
TGTTCCAGCAGCCCTATCTCTAACACCGGGGAGCTGTTTTTT
CSSSPISNTGELFF
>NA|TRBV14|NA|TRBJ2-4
TGTGCCAGCAGCCAAGGACGGGGAGACATTCAGTACTTC
CASSQGRGDIQYF